This passage covers 7 T cell receptor beta chains from one sample sequenced in a study of graft-versus-host responses after intestinal transplantation. Generated by immunoSEQ multiplex PCR, the TCRdb table keeps only in-frame clones and is missing some. The sample consists of roughly 25,000 clones, 90% to 95% of them appearing once. This specimen consisted of PBMCs, obtained around 29 days after intestinal transplant. These receptor sequences come from a human patient who received an intestinal transplant, so some T cells may come from the graft donor.

This clone was found once. The genes are TRBV7-6 and TRBJ1-4; 7 nucleotides line up with TRBD1. The ends lost 5 bases at V and 0 bases at J; junction bases unmatched: 6. The length of the CDR3 is 16 residues. The germline CDR1 and CDR2 sequences are SGHVS and FNYEAQ. The chain's CDR3 is CASSTGQFATNEKLFF. DNA for the CDR3: TGTGCCAGCAGCACGGGACAGTTTGCAACTAATGAAAAACTGTTTTTT.

The genes are TRBV6-5 and TRBJ2-7; D gene uncertain. Per germline, CDR1 MNHEY and CDR2 SVGAGI. Trimming took 0 bases from V and 1 from J, leaving 13 bases between them. CDR3 size: 16 residues. The DNA for the CDR3 is TGTGCCAGCAGTTACTCGTCCGATTTATCTTCCTACGAGCAGTACTTC. Its translation: CASSYSSDLSSYEQYF.

J is TRBJ1-5 and V is TRBV28, with D possibly being TRBD1 (6 bases). CDR3 size: 15 residues. Deletions cut 5 bases from V and 0 bases from J, with 11 bases between. Germline CDR1 MDHEN, CDR2 SYDVKM. CDR3: CASSGQSYSNQPQHF. The CDR3 DNA reads as TGTGCCAGCAGTGGACAGAGCTATAGCAATCAGCCCCAGCATTTT.

This clone appeared a few times. CDR3 DNA sequence: TGTGCCAGCAGCATCCGACAAGATCCTCCGAACACCGGGGAGCTGTTTTTT. This gives the protein CASSIRQDPPNTGELFF. V usage is TRBV13 and J usage is TRBJ2-2; no firm D call. Trimming removed 5 bases from V and 0 bases from J, with 16 bases in between. The CDR3 runs 17 residues. Looked up from germline, CDR1 is PRHDT and CDR2 is FYEKMQ (reference sequence).

The chain recombines TRBV10-3 with TRBJ2-7, with TRBD2 as a possible D gene (6 bases). The CDR3 has 13 residues. Germline loops: CDR1 ENHRY, CDR2 SYGVKD. Deletions cut 10 bases from V and 6 bases from J, with 19 bases between. This CDR3 reads CATATGVELEQYF. The CDR3, as DNA: TGTGCCACAGCGACGGGAGTGGAGCTCGAGCAGTACTTC.

The chain uses TRBV5-1 and TRBJ2-1; D is unresolved. Germline CDR1 reads SGHRS; CDR2 reads YFSETQ. The CDR3 runs 15 residues. Trimming removed 5 bases at V and 9 bases at J, with 21 bases between. This CDR3 reads CASSEGPAASSEQFF. CDR3 DNA sequence: TGCGCCAGCAGTGAAGGGCCAGCCGCATCCAGTGAGCAGTTCTTC. Filled out from reference TRBV5-1 and TRBJ2-1, the complete variable domain reads KAGVTQTPRYLIKTRGQQVTLSCSPISGHRSVSWYQQTPGQGLQFLFEYFSETQRNKGNFPGRFSGRQFSNSRSEMNVSTLELGDSALYLCASSEGPAASSEQFFGPGTRLTVL.

In DNA form, the CDR3 reads TGTGCCAGCTCACCACAGGCGTCTGGGGAAAAACTGTTTTTT. This translates into CASSPQASGEKLFF. J is TRBJ1-4 and V is TRBV18; D ambiguous. Trimming pared 1 base from V and 8 bases from J, leaving 11 bases between. Germline V lookup: CDR1 KGHSH, CDR2 LQKENI. This CDR3 has 14 amino acids.